These T cell receptor beta chains were read from a single sample in a study of beta chain features in type 1 diabetes. The method was immunoSEQ multiplex PCR; TCRdb's version includes in-frame clones alone and lacks a portion of them. The sample has 810,000 or so clones; roughly a sixth are singletons. Specimen: naive CD4+ T cells from blood. These receptors were obtained from a woman aged 18-29 years in good health. The CDR3 runs from the conserved cysteine through the conserved F or W. A D gene is named only where the DNA matches it firmly. A row's size may be missing; if present it is once, few, many or a size class.

few,TRBV18,NA,TRBJ2-6,15,TGTGCCAGCTCACCCGGAAGCTCTGGGGCCAACGTCCTGACTTTC,CASSPGSSGANVLTF
NA,TRBV5-4,TRBD2,TRBJ2-5,14,TGTGCCAGCAGCGAACTAGCGGGAGATGGGACCCAGTACTTC,CASSELAGDGTQYF
NA,TRBV6-1,NA,TRBJ1-5,15,TGTGCCAGCAGTGACGTGGGGGGGTTAAATCAGCCCCAGCATTTT,CASSDVGGLNQPQHF
NA,TRBV6-5,TRBD2,TRBJ2-7,15,TGTGCCAGCAGGGTCACTAGCGGCCACTCCTACGAGCAGTACTTC,CASRVTSGHSYEQYF
NA,TRBV7-9,TRBD2,TRBJ2-1,14,TGCCTCGCGGGGGGTAGTACGCCGTACAATGAGCAGTTCTTC,CLAGGSTPYNEQFF
few,TRBV19,TRBD1,TRBJ1-1,13,TGTGCCAGTAGTAAGGGGGCTTACACTGAAGCTTTCTTT,CASSKGAYTEAFF
many,TRBV23-1,NA,TRBJ2-2,12,TGCGCCAGCACCAGGGTCCCCGGGGAGCTGTTTTTT,CASTRVPGELFF
few,TRBV25-1,NA,TRBJ1-2,15,TGTGCCAGCAGTGAAAGCGGGACATCAAACTATGGCTACACCTTC,CASSESGTSNYGYTF
NA,TRBV5-1,TRBD2,TRBJ2-7,14,TGCGCCAGCCGCGGGACTAGCGCTGCCTACGAGCAGTACTTC,CASRGTSAAYEQYF
NA,TRBV7-2,TRBD1,TRBJ2-1,15,TGTGCCAGCAGCCCGACAGGGGGGTCCTACAATGAGCAGTTCTTC,CASSPTGGSYNEQFF
NA,TRBV7-2,NA,TRBJ2-4,14,TGTGCCAGCAGCTTTAAGACGGCCAAAAACATTCAGTACTTC,CASSFKTAKNIQYF
NA,TRBV19,NA,TRBJ2-7,14,TGTGCCAGTAGTGTGACTACAGTAACCTACGAGCAGTACTTC,CASSVTTVTYEQYF
few,TRBV5-1,NA,TRBJ2-7,13,TGCGCCAGCAGCGGGGACGGAAGCTACGAGCAGTACTTC,CASSGDGSYEQYF
NA,TRBV10-3,NA,TRBJ2-2,15,TGTGCCATCAGGGCAGGCGACTGGAACACCGGGGAGCTGTTTTTT,CAIRAGDWNTGELFF
NA,TRBV25-1,TRBD1,TRBJ1-2,13,TGTGCCAGCCGGGACAGTAATAACTATGGCTACACCTTC,CASRDSNNYGYTF
NA,TRBV9,TRBD1,TRBJ2-1,16,TGTGCCAGCAGCGTAGTGGGGACAGTAGCTTACAATGAGCAGTTCTTC,CASSVVGTVAYNEQFF
few,TRBV5-1,TRBD2,TRBJ2-4,16,TGCGCCAGCACAGACAGCGGGAGTACAGCAACAAACATTCAGTACTTC,CASTDSGSTATNIQYF
NA,TRBV6-6,NA,TRBJ2-3,16,TGTGCCAGCAGTTACTCGAAACGGGAGCAGGAAGATACGCAGTATTTT,CASSYSKREQEDTQYF
NA,TRBV7-2,NA,TRBJ1-1,16,TGTGCCAGCAGCCTTCGGGACCGCTCTGGTGGCACTGAAGCTTTCTTT,CASSLRDRSGGTEAFF
once,TRBV11-1,NA,TRBJ2-3,13,TGTGCCAGCAGCTTGGAGAGCACAGATACGCAGTATTTT,CASSLESTDTQYF
few,TRBV5-1,NA,TRBJ2-7,13,TGCGCCAGCAGCTTTGCAGAAAGGTACGAGCAGTACTTC,CASSFAERYEQYF
few,TRBV4-3,NA,TRBJ2-1,15,TGCGCCAGCAGCCAAGAGCTTGCAACAAACAATGAGCAGTTCTTC,CASSQELATNNEQFF
NA,TRBV5-6,NA,TRBJ2-3,15,TGTGCCAGCAGCTTCACCAGGGGTCGCACAGATACGCAGTATTTT,CASSFTRGRTDTQYF
few,TRBV6-5,NA,TRBJ2-4,15,TGTGCCAGCTATGAGAGGACTTCAGCCAAAAACATTCAGTACTTC,CASYERTSAKNIQYF
few,TRBV10-3,TRBD1,TRBJ2-6,18,TGTGCCATCAGTGAGTCAGGCCCAGGGGGCGCTGGGGCCAACGTCCTGACTTTC,CAISESGPGGAGANVLTF
NA,TRBV5-1,NA,TRBJ2-7,16,TGCGCCAGCAGCTTGGCAACAGGGCTGCGGCCGGGGGAGCAGTACTTC,CASSLATGLRPGEQYF
NA,TRBV7-2,TRBD1,TRBJ2-7,13,TGTGCCAGCAACAAAGACAGGGGCGCCGAGCAGTACTTC,CASNKDRGAEQYF
few,TRBV2,NA,TRBJ2-2,12,TGTGCCATTGGGGTAAACACCGGGGAGCTGTTTTTT,CAIGVNTGELFF
NA,TRBV6-1,TRBD2,TRBJ2-2,16,TGTGCCAGCAGTGACCGGGCGGGAGCGATATCCGGGGAGCTGTTTTTT,CASSDRAGAISGELFF
NA,TRBV6-5,NA,TRBJ1-2,13,TGTGCCAGCAGTCGAACAGGGAACTATGGCTACACCTTC,CASSRTGNYGYTF
few,TRBV5-1,TRBD1,TRBJ1-3,15,TGCGCCAGCAGCCTGACAGGGTCGCCTGGAAACACCATATATTTT,CASSLTGSPGNTIYF
few,TRBV6-1,NA,TRBJ2-4,15,TGTGCCAGCAGTGAACGGTGGGCGATGAAAAACATTCAGTACTTC,CASSERWAMKNIQYF
NA,TRBV5-8,TRBD2,TRBJ2-1,16,TGTGCCAGCAGCTTAGGGGCTAGCGGGAGGCGGAATGAGCAGTTCTTC,CASSLGASGRRNEQFF
few,TRBV19,NA,TRBJ1-3,12,TGTGCCAGTAGTTTCTCTGGAAACACCATATATTTT,CASSFSGNTIYF
NA,TRBV6-5,NA,TRBJ1-1,14,TGTGCCAGCAGCCTAGGACATCCGAACACTGAAGCTTTCTTT,CASSLGHPNTEAFF
few,TRBV7-2,NA,TRBJ2-7,15,TGTGCCAGCAGCTTGAAAGGGGGTCCCCTATACGAGCAGTACTTC,CASSLKGGPLYEQYF
few,TRBV4-2,NA,TRBJ2-6,16,TGTGCCAGCAGCCCTCCAGGGTCTGCTGGGGCCAACGTCCTGACTTTC,CASSPPGSAGANVLTF
few,TRBV18,NA,TRBJ1-5,15,TGTGCCAGCTCACCACGGGACATCCGCAATCAGCCCCAGCATTTT,CASSPRDIRNQPQHF
NA,TRBV10-3,TRBD2,TRBJ2-7,14,TGTGCCATCAGGGAGACTAGCTCCACTGGGGAGCAGTACTTC,CAIRETSSTGEQYF
few,TRBV27,TRBD1,TRBJ1-5,15,TGTGCCAGCAGCCAACAGGGGTCGGGCAATCAGCCCCAGCATTTT,CASSQQGSGNQPQHF